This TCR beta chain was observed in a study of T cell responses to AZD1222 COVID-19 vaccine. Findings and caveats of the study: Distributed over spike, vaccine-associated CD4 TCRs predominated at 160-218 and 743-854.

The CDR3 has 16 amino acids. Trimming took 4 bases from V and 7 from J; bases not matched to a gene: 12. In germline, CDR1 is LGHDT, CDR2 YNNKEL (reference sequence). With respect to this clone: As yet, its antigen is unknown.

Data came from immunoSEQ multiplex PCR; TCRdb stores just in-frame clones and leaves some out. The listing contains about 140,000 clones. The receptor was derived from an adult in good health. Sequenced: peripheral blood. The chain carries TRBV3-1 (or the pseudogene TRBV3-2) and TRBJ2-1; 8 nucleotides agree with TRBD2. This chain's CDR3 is CASSPYVSGGLNEQFF. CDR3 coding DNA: TGTGCCAGCAGCCCCTACGTGAGCGGGGGCCTGAATGAGCAGTTCTTC.